This TCR beta chain was profiled in a study of blood T cell repertoires in COVID-19. Whole-study context: COVID-19 samples collected from the United States, Italy and Spain covered acute and convalescent phases. PBMCs, B-cell-depleted T cells, or T cells were the source of the cDNA or gDNA that made up the material.

Authors' analysis steps: Reference gene primer amplification gave estimated nucleated cell counts. Here immunoSEQ multiplex PCR was the method, and the copy in TCRdb shows in-frame clones only, minus some. V and J calls and clone size follow that table, whereas D and trimming were derived from the DNA. This table has roughly 230,000 clones, around 90% appearing once. J gave up 1 base and V 4 bases, and 14 bases lay outside the gene matches. The CDR3 runs 18 residues. Germline CDR1 reads SGHNT; CDR2 reads YYREEE (reference sequence). Enrollment of patients from Seattle took place during active infection, with longitudinal follow-up. This clone was observed a few times.

The sample taken for sequencing was peripheral blood. This clonotype was obtained from a woman aged 55-69 years with COVID-19, enrolled during active disease. J is TRBJ1-1 and V is TRBV5-4; 9 nucleotides agree with TRBD1. The CDR3: CASSAGTGTGLGNTEAFF. The CDR3 region has the DNA TGTGCCAGCAGCGCCGGGACAGGGACTGGGCTGGGGAACACTGAAGCTTTCTTT.